This is a list of T cell receptor beta chains from one sample in a study of T cell responses to AZD1222 COVID-19 vaccine. The repertoire was sequenced with immunoSEQ multiplex PCR; TCRdb's copy has only in-frame clones and lacks some. The table shows roughly 130,000 clones, with over 75% occurring only once. The input for sequencing was peripheral blood, taken on day 0 of AZD1222 vaccination. The receptor source for this set is an adult in good health. The CDR3 runs from the conserved cysteine through the conserved F or W. A D gene is named only where the DNA matches it firmly. Clone size, where shown, is once, few, many, or a class for clones that have expanded.

CDR3nt: TGTGCCAGCAGCTTGCCGGGGAGGGCCCAAGATACGCAGTATTTT
CDR3aa: CASSLPGRAQDTQYF
v_gene: TRBV5-4
d_gene: TRBD2
abundance: .
j_gene: TRBJ2-3

CDR3nt: TGCGCCAGCAGCTTGGGGTCGCCCGGCTACGAGCAGTACTTC
CDR3aa: CASSLGSPGYEQYF
v_gene: TRBV5-1
d_gene: .
abundance: .
j_gene: TRBJ2-7

CDR3nt: TGTGCCAGCAGCGTAGTGAGAGAAGCTTTCTTT
CDR3aa: CASSVVREAFF
v_gene: TRBV9
d_gene: .
abundance: .
j_gene: TRBJ1-1

CDR3nt: TGTGCCAGCAGCTTGGAAGGTAGCGCAGATACGCAGTATTTT
CDR3aa: CASSLEGSADTQYF
v_gene: TRBV13
d_gene: .
abundance: few
j_gene: TRBJ2-3

CDR3nt: TGTGCCAGCAGTTACGACACCTCATATCAGCCCCAGCATTTT
CDR3aa: CASSYDTSYQPQHF
v_gene: TRBV6-5
d_gene: .
abundance: .
j_gene: TRBJ1-5

CDR3nt: TGTGCCATCAGTGAGGGCTCTGGATACTATGGCTACACCTTC
CDR3aa: CAISEGSGYYGYTF
v_gene: TRBV10-3
d_gene: .
abundance: once
j_gene: TRBJ1-2

CDR3nt: TGTGCCAGCTCACGACTCGTCACTGAAGCTTTCTTT
CDR3aa: CASSRLVTEAFF
v_gene: TRBV18
d_gene: .
abundance: .
j_gene: TRBJ1-1

CDR3nt: TGCAGCGTCGTGGGACTAGCGGGAGAGTTTTCCTACAATGAGCAGTTCTTC
CDR3aa: CSVVGLAGEFSYNEQFF
v_gene: TRBV29-1
d_gene: TRBD2
abundance: .
j_gene: TRBJ2-1

CDR3nt: TGTGCCAGCAGTAGAGACCGCGGGGAGCTGTTTTTT
CDR3aa: CASSRDRGELFF
v_gene: TRBV6-5
d_gene: .
abundance: .
j_gene: TRBJ2-2

CDR3nt: TGCGCCAGCAGCTTCGGGACAGCCCGCCAAGAGACCCAGTACTTC
CDR3aa: CASSFGTARQETQYF
v_gene: TRBV5-1
d_gene: TRBD1
abundance: once
j_gene: TRBJ2-5

CDR3nt: TGTGCCAGCAGCTTGGCCGGGACAGGGTCTTCAGGAAACACCATATATTTT
CDR3aa: CASSLAGTGSSGNTIYF
v_gene: TRBV5-4
d_gene: TRBD1
abundance: .
j_gene: TRBJ1-3

CDR3nt: TGTGCCAGCAGTCCAAGGGCCGGGACAGGGGAAAACATTCAGTACTTC
CDR3aa: CASSPRAGTGENIQYF
v_gene: TRBV27
d_gene: TRBD1
abundance: .
j_gene: TRBJ2-4

CDR3nt: TGTGCCAGCAGCGAAGATCCGGGACTCCTCAGCGAAAAACTGTTTTTT
CDR3aa: CASSEDPGLLSEKLFF
v_gene: TRBV5-6
d_gene: .
abundance: .
j_gene: TRBJ1-4

CDR3nt: TGTGCCAGCAGCACAGCTCTCTACGAGCAGTACTTC
CDR3aa: CASSTALYEQYF
v_gene: TRBV21-1
d_gene: .
abundance: .
j_gene: TRBJ2-7

CDR3nt: TGTGCCAGCAGTTACTCGAGGGCGGGGAACACTGAAGCTTTCTTT
CDR3aa: CASSYSRAGNTEAFF
v_gene: TRBV6-5
d_gene: .
abundance: .
j_gene: TRBJ1-1

CDR3nt: TGCAGTGCTACCTATAATGAGCAGTTCTTC
CDR3aa: CSATYNEQFF
v_gene: TRBV20-1
d_gene: .
abundance: .
j_gene: TRBJ2-1

CDR3nt: TGTGCCAGCAGCTTAGACCTGACAGTAAAACGCACAGATACGCAGTATTTT
CDR3aa: CASSLDLTVKRTDTQYF
v_gene: TRBV7-2
d_gene: .
abundance: .
j_gene: TRBJ2-3

CDR3nt: TGCGCCAGCAGCAGCAATACAGAAAGCACCGGGGAGCTGTTTTTT
CDR3aa: CASSSNTESTGELFF
v_gene: TRBV5-1
d_gene: .
abundance: .
j_gene: TRBJ2-2

CDR3nt: .
CDR3aa: CSASFGAGGLTEAFF
v_gene: TRBV20-1
d_gene: .
abundance: .
j_gene: TRBJ1-1

CDR3nt: TGCGCCAGCAGCACGACCGGGACAGGGTACGAGCAGTACTTC
CDR3aa: CASSTTGTGYEQYF
v_gene: TRBV5-1
d_gene: TRBD1
abundance: .
j_gene: TRBJ2-7

CDR3nt: TGTGCCAGCGGGTCGGGGATTACCCCCCAAGAGACCCAGTACTTC
CDR3aa: CASGSGITPQETQYF
v_gene: TRBV7-8
d_gene: .
abundance: .
j_gene: TRBJ2-5

CDR3nt: TGTGCCAGCAGCGTAGGCTGGGGCACCGGGGAGCTGTTTTTT
CDR3aa: CASSVGWGTGELFF
v_gene: TRBV9
d_gene: .
abundance: few
j_gene: TRBJ2-2

CDR3nt: TGTGCCAGCAGCGTAGGACTAGCGGGAGAGACCCAGTACTTC
CDR3aa: CASSVGLAGETQYF
v_gene: TRBV9
d_gene: TRBD2
abundance: .
j_gene: TRBJ2-5

CDR3nt: TGTGCCAGCAGTGAGAATCGGGGGGGTAGCGGGATCCCAGATACGCAGTATTTT
CDR3aa: CASSENRGGSGIPDTQYF
v_gene: TRBV6-1
d_gene: TRBD2
abundance: .
j_gene: TRBJ2-3

CDR3nt: TGTGCCTGGAGTGAACAGAGGCCGAGGAACACCATATATTTT
CDR3aa: CAWSEQRPRNTIYF
v_gene: TRBV30
d_gene: .
abundance: .
j_gene: TRBJ1-3

CDR3nt: TGTGCCAGTAGTATCCTCCCGCGGGACGGTGAAGCTTTCTTT
CDR3aa: CASSILPRDGEAFF
v_gene: TRBV19
d_gene: .
abundance: .
j_gene: TRBJ1-1

CDR3nt: TGTGCCAGCAGCTTACGGCACGGGACAGACTACGAGCAGTACTTC
CDR3aa: CASSLRHGTDYEQYF
v_gene: TRBV11-3
d_gene: TRBD1
abundance: .
j_gene: TRBJ2-7

CDR3nt: TGTGCCAGCAGCGGAGCTGGCTACACCTTC
CDR3aa: CASSGAGYTF
v_gene: TRBV9
d_gene: .
abundance: .
j_gene: TRBJ1-2

CDR3nt: TGTGCCAGTAGTCCCAGACAGGGCACCGGGCCCCAGCATTTT
CDR3aa: CASSPRQGTGPQHF
v_gene: TRBV19
d_gene: TRBD1
abundance: .
j_gene: TRBJ1-5

CDR3nt: TGTGCCAGCAGCCCGACCCTAGCGGGAGTTGCCTACGAGCAGTACTTC
CDR3aa: CASSPTLAGVAYEQYF
v_gene: TRBV5-5
d_gene: TRBD2
abundance: .
j_gene: TRBJ2-7

CDR3nt: TGTGCCAGCAGTTCCAGTTATAGTTCACCCCTCCACTTT
CDR3aa: CASSSSYSSPLHF
v_gene: TRBV12-3/TRBV12-4
d_gene: .
abundance: .
j_gene: TRBJ1-6

CDR3nt: TGTGCCATCAGTGAGCCATGGACAGGGGGCCGAAACTATGGCTACACCTTC
CDR3aa: CAISEPWTGGRNYGYTF
v_gene: TRBV10-3
d_gene: TRBD1
abundance: .
j_gene: TRBJ1-2

CDR3nt: TGTGCCAGTAGCCCCCGAGATCTGATTTCTTGGGGGGCCAACGTCCTGACTTTC
CDR3aa: CASSPRDLISWGANVLTF
v_gene: TRBV19
d_gene: .
abundance: once
j_gene: TRBJ2-6

CDR3nt: TGTGCCAGCAGCTTAGTGTTTAGCGGGAGCCGTTACACAGATACGCAGTATTTT
CDR3aa: CASSLVFSGSRYTDTQYF
v_gene: TRBV7-2
d_gene: TRBD2
abundance: .
j_gene: TRBJ2-3

CDR3nt: TGTGCCAGCTCACGGATCCATTCAACTAATGAAAAACTGTTTTTT
CDR3aa: CASSRIHSTNEKLFF
v_gene: TRBV18
d_gene: .
abundance: once
j_gene: TRBJ1-4

CDR3nt: TGTGCCAGCAGTGAAGAGGGGAGCGGGACCCCCTACGAGCAGTACTTC
CDR3aa: CASSEEGSGTPYEQYF
v_gene: TRBV6-1
d_gene: TRBD2
abundance: .
j_gene: TRBJ2-7

CDR3nt: TGTGCCAGCAGTCCCGTTCGTTCGGGGGAGACCCAGTACTTC
CDR3aa: CASSPVRSGETQYF
v_gene: TRBV27
d_gene: .
abundance: .
j_gene: TRBJ2-5

CDR3nt: TGCGCCAGCCGACTAGTCATGAACACTGAAGCTTTCTTT
CDR3aa: CASRLVMNTEAFF
v_gene: TRBV5-1
d_gene: .
abundance: .
j_gene: TRBJ1-1

CDR3nt: TGTGCCAGCAGTCCCGGGGGGGTAGGACAGCCCCAGCATTTT
CDR3aa: CASSPGGVGQPQHF
v_gene: TRBV28
d_gene: .
abundance: .
j_gene: TRBJ1-5

CDR3nt: TGTGCCAGCAGCGCCAGAACAGGGAACTATGGCTACACCTTC
CDR3aa: CASSARTGNYGYTF
v_gene: TRBV9
d_gene: .
abundance: .
j_gene: TRBJ1-2

CDR3nt: TGCAGTGCTATCATCTATGGCTACACCTTC
CDR3aa: CSAIIYGYTF
v_gene: TRBV20-1
d_gene: .
abundance: .
j_gene: TRBJ1-2

CDR3nt: TGTGCCATCAGGGATGGGACTACTTTCACCTACGAGCAGTACTTC
CDR3aa: CAIRDGTTFTYEQYF
v_gene: TRBV10-3
d_gene: TRBD2
abundance: .
j_gene: TRBJ2-7

CDR3nt: TGTGCCAGCAGCCAAGATCTGCTACCGAACACTGAAGCTTTCTTT
CDR3aa: CASSQDLLPNTEAFF
v_gene: TRBV14
d_gene: .
abundance: .
j_gene: TRBJ1-1

CDR3nt: TGCGCCAGCAGCCAAGAGACTAGCGGATACTACGAGCAGTACTTC
CDR3aa: CASSQETSGYYEQYF
v_gene: TRBV4-1
d_gene: TRBD2
abundance: .
j_gene: TRBJ2-7

CDR3nt: TGCGCCAGCAGCTCCATAGAGACCGGGGAGCTGTTTTTT
CDR3aa: CASSSIETGELFF
v_gene: TRBV5-1
d_gene: .
abundance: .
j_gene: TRBJ2-2

CDR3nt: TGTGCCAGCAGCCGACAGGGGGGCTACACCTTC
CDR3aa: CASSRQGGYTF
v_gene: TRBV3-1/TRBV3-2
d_gene: TRBD1
abundance: .
j_gene: TRBJ1-2

CDR3nt: TGTGCCAGCAGTTTATCAGCGGACTCACCCCTCCACTTT
CDR3aa: CASSLSADSPLHF
v_gene: TRBV12-3/TRBV12-4
d_gene: .
abundance: .
j_gene: TRBJ1-6

CDR3nt: TGTGCCAGCAGCGTAGCTGGAACGCTAGCGGGTGGAGACGAGCAGTACTTC
CDR3aa: CASSVAGTLAGGDEQYF
v_gene: TRBV9
d_gene: TRBD2
abundance: once
j_gene: TRBJ2-7

CDR3nt: TGTGCCACCAGCCCTGCCAGGGACTACCAGGAGACCCAGTACTTC
CDR3aa: CATSPARDYQETQYF
v_gene: TRBV24-1
d_gene: TRBD2
abundance: once
j_gene: TRBJ2-5

CDR3nt: TGTGCCAGCAGCTTAAGTTCCCGGGACAGAATGTTAGGCTACACCTTC
CDR3aa: CASSLSSRDRMLGYTF
v_gene: TRBV7-3
d_gene: TRBD1
abundance: .
j_gene: TRBJ1-2